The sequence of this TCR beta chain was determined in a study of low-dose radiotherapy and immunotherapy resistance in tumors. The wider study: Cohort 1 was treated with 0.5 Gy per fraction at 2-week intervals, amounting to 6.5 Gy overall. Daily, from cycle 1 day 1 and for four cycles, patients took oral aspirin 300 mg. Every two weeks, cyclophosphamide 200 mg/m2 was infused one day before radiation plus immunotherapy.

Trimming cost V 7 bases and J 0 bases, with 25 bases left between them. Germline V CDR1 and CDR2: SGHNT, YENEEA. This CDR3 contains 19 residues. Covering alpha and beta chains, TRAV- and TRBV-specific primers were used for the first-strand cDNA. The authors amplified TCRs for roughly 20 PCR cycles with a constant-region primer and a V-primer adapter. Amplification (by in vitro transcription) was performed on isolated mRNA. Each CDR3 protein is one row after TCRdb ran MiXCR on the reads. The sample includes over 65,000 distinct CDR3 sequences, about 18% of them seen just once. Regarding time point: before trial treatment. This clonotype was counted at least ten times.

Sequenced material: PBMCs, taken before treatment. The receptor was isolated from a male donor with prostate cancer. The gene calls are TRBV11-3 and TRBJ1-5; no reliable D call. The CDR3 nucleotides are TGTGCCAGCAATTTACCCGCAGGAGGACCAACCGATAGCAATCAGCCCCAGCATTTT. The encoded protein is CASNLPAGGPTDSNQPQHF.